This TCR beta chain was sequenced for a study of OX40 agonist ivuxolimab in advanced cancers. For the study at large: Patients' therapy was ivuxolimab, an antibody that acts as an agonist of OX40 (CD134). Three patients, one with hepatocellular carcinoma and two with cutaneous melanoma, responded partially. General study findings and limits: No antigen was identified for the clonally expanded peripheral T cells.

The germline V gene encodes CDR1 MDHEN and CDR2 SYDVKM. This CDR3 spans 15 amino acids. The V end was cut by 6 bases, the J end by 4 bases, with 15 bases between. As concerns this clone: Its antigen is currently unknown.

Only in-frame clones appear in the TCRdb table, and some are missing; sequencing was by immunoSEQ multiplex PCR. Found here are roughly 70,000 clones, 90% of them singletons; the top ten hold over 9.5%. The chain employs TRBV28 and TRBJ2-2; D is possibly TRBD1 or TRBD2 (5 bases each). This receptor was identified in an adult with an advanced solid tumor such as melanoma, head and neck, liver or kidney cancer. This sample comprised CD4+ or CD8+ T cells sorted from blood, obtained in a trial of the OX40 agonist ivuxolimab. CDR3 DNA sequence: TGTGCCAGCAGACCGGGGCTAGCAAGCACCGGGGAGCTGTTTTTT. This encodes CASRPGLASTGELFF. The variable domain in full, completed from reference TRBV28 and TRBJ2-2, reads DVKVTQSSRYLVKRTGEKVFLECVQDMDHENMFWYRQDPGLGLRLIYFSYDVKMKEKGDIPEGYSVSREKKERFSLILESASTNQTSMYLCASRPGLASTGELFFGEGSRLTVL.